This TCR beta chain was identified in a study of blood T cell repertoires in COVID-19. Study summary: The origin of the acute and convalescent COVID-19 samples was the United States, Italy and Spain. The cDNA or gDNA used as material had been derived from T cells, B-cell-depleted T cells, or PBMCs.

The authors' processing: Estimation of nucleated cell counts relied on the amplification of reference gene primers. The method was immunoSEQ multiplex PCR; TCRdb's version includes in-frame clones alone and lacks a portion of them. V, J and clone size were drawn from that table, and D and trimming were deduced from the DNA. This table holds roughly 60,000 clones, 86% found once. V was trimmed by 3 bases and J by 8 bases, leaving 16 bases between them. Germline CDR1 SQVTM, CDR2 ANQGSEA. The CDR3 sequence is 13 residues long. Source material: peripheral blood. This clonotype was obtained from a man aged 40-55 years with acute or convalescent COVID-19. The V gene is TRBV29-1, the J gene TRBJ1-1; D is uncertain. CDR3 in amino acids: CSVDRSGVAEAFF. Here the CDR3 DNA reads TGCAGCGTTGACAGGTCGGGCGTAGCGGAAGCTTTCTTT.